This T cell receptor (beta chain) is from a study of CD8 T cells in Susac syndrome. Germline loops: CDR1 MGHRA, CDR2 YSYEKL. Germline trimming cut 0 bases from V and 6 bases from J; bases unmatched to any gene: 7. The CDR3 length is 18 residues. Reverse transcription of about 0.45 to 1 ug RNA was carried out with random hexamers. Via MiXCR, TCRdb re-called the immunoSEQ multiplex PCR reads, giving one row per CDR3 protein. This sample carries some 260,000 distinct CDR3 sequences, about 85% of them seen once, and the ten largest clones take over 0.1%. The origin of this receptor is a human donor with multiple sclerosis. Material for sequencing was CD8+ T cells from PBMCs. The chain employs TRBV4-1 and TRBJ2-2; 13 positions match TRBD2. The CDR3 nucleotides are TGCGCCAGCAGCCAAGATCGACTAGCGGGAGGCTGGGCCGGGGAGCTGTTTTTT. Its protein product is CASSQDRLAGGWAGELFF.